These T cell receptor beta chains were read from a single sample in a study of Tregs in tolerant kidney transplant recipients. The repertoire was sequenced with immunoSEQ multiplex PCR; TCRdb's copy has only in-frame clones and lacks some. The sample contains 200,000 to 300,000 clones, 65% to 85% of which appear only once. Sequenced sample: CD4+ T cells from blood. The source of these receptors is a human donor in good health. The CDR3 runs from the conserved cysteine through the conserved F or W. Each record gives: J gene, clone size, V gene, D gene, CDR3 protein, CDR3 DNA. D genes are given only for firm matches. Clone size appears in some rows only: once, few, many, or a class for an expanded clone.

TRBJ1-2 . TRBV2 . CASSPTGSSYGYTF TGTGCCAGCAGTCCCACCGGGTCCTCCTATGGCTACACCTTC
TRBJ1-5 . TRBV11-2 TRBD1 CASSSGTGKTYSNQPQHF TGTGCCAGCAGCTCAGGGACAGGGAAGACATATAGCAATCAGCCCCAGCATTTT
TRBJ2-2 . TRBV13 TRBD2 CASSSILAGGHTGELFF TGTGCCAGCAGCTCGATCCTAGCGGGGGGACACACCGGGGAGCTGTTTTTT
TRBJ1-1 . TRBV5-1 . CASSLAPGAGVEAFF TGCGCCAGCAGCTTGGCCCCGGGGGCGGGCGTTGAAGCTTTCTTT
TRBJ2-1 . TRBV5-1 . CASSRLGPNEQFF TGCGCCAGCAGCCGTTTGGGACCCAATGAGCAGTTCTTC
TRBJ1-1 once TRBV7-6 TRBD1 CASSAYRGNTEAFF TGTGCCAGCAGCGCCTACAGGGGGAACACTGAAGCTTTCTTT
TRBJ2-3 once TRBV18 TRBD2 CASSLTSGTSGSPLRTDTQYF TGTGCCAGCTCACTTACTTCCGGGACTAGCGGGTCTCCTTTGCGCACAGATACGCAGTATTTT
TRBJ2-1 . TRBV7-2 TRBD1 CASSFHPDRARNEQFF TGTGCCAGCAGCTTCCACCCCGACAGGGCCAGGAATGAGCAGTTCTTC
TRBJ1-4 . TRBV7-2 . CASSPSFATNEKLFF TGTGCCAGCAGCCCCTCCTTTGCAACTAATGAAAAACTGTTTTTT
TRBJ1-6 . TRBV9 . CASSPRSGSYNSPLHF TGTGCCAGCAGCCCCCGGTCCGGCTCCTATAATTCACCCCTCCACTTT
TRBJ2-3 once TRBV11-2 . CASSLVPTTDTQYF TGTGCCAGCAGCTTAGTTCCAACGACAGATACGCAGTATTTT
TRBJ1-6 few TRBV7-9 . CASSPSTGGGSPLHF TGTGCCAGCAGCCCTTCCACAGGTGGAGGTTCACCCCTCCACTTT
TRBJ2-5 . TRBV2 TRBD1 CAKGRGGAETQYF TGTGCCAAGGGGAGAGGGGGCGCGGAGACCCAGTACTTC
TRBJ2-7 . TRBV11-2 . CASSSRAGTSSYEQYF TGTGCCAGCAGCTCGAGGGCAGGAACTAGCTCCTACGAGCAGTACTTC
TRBJ2-7 . TRBV5-1 . CASSRGSGTGEYEQYF TGCGCCAGCAGCCGCGGAAGCGGGACAGGAGAGTACGAGCAGTACTTC
TRBJ2-7 . TRBV18 . CASSPAGAVLSYEQYF TGTGCCAGCTCACCAGCCGGAGCGGTACTCTCCTACGAGCAGTACTTC
TRBJ1-1 once TRBV5-4 TRBD1 CASSLEAGQGKTEAFF TGTGCCAGCAGCTTGGAGGCGGGACAGGGTAAGACTGAAGCTTTCTTT
TRBJ2-1 . TRBV11-1 . CASSSGVASSYNEQFF TGTGCCAGCAGCTCCGGGGTGGCTAGCTCCTACAATGAGCAGTTCTTC
TRBJ1-5 . TRBV19 . CASSILGYSNRPQHF TGTGCCAGTAGTATTCTAGGGTATAGCAATCGGCCCCAGCATTTT
TRBJ2-1 . TRBV7-9 . CASSSTRGYEQFF TGTGCCAGCAGCTCCACCAGGGGCTATGAGCAGTTCTTC
TRBJ1-6 . TRBV6-5 . CASGQTSSYNSPLHF TGTGCCAGCGGGCAGACTAGCTCCTATAATTCACCCCTCCACTTT
TRBJ1-1 . TRBV11-2 . CASSQQAEAFF TGTGCCAGCAGCCAGCAGGCTGAAGCTTTCTTT
TRBJ1-2 . TRBV7-9 TRBD1 CASRESRGPPNYGYTF TGTGCCAGCAGGGAGTCCAGGGGGCCTCCTAACTATGGCTACACCTTC
TRBJ2-2 . TRBV19 . CASSVRRSGTGELFF TGTGCCAGTAGTGTAAGAAGATCGGGAACCGGGGAGCTGTTTTTT
TRBJ2-3 . TRBV18 . CASSPGQTSTDTQYF TGTGCCAGCTCACCGGGGCAGACTAGCACAGATACGCAGTATTTT
TRBJ1-1 few TRBV11-2 TRBD1 CASSSFTGATEAFF TGTGCCAGCAGCTCCTTTACAGGGGCCACTGAAGCTTTCTTT
TRBJ1-5 . TRBV27 . CASRYESQHF TGTGCCAGCCGATACGAGTCCCAGCATTTT
TRBJ2-3 once TRBV4-2 . CASSLAREWSTDTQYF TGTGCCAGCAGCTTGGCCCGGGAGTGGAGCACAGATACGCAGTATTTT
TRBJ2-7 . TRBV18 . CASSPSASPYEQYF TGTGCCAGCTCACCGTCCGCCAGTCCCTACGAGCAGTACTTC
TRBJ2-5 . TRBV7-7 TRBD2 CATQLNGGETETQYF TGTGCTACCCAGCTAAACGGGGGGGAAACTGAGACCCAGTACTTC